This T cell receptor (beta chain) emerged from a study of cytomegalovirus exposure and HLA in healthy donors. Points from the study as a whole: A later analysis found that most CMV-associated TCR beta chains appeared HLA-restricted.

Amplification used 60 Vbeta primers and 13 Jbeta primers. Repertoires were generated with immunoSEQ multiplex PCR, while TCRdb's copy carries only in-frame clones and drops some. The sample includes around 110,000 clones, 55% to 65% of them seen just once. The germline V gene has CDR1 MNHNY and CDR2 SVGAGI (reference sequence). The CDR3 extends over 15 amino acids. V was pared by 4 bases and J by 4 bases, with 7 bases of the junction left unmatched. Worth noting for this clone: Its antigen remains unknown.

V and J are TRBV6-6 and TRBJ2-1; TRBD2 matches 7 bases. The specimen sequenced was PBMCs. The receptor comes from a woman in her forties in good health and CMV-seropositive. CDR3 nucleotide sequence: TGTGCCAGCAGTTCTGTGTCTAGCGGTTACAATGAGCAGTTCTTC. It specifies CASSSVSSGYNEQFF.